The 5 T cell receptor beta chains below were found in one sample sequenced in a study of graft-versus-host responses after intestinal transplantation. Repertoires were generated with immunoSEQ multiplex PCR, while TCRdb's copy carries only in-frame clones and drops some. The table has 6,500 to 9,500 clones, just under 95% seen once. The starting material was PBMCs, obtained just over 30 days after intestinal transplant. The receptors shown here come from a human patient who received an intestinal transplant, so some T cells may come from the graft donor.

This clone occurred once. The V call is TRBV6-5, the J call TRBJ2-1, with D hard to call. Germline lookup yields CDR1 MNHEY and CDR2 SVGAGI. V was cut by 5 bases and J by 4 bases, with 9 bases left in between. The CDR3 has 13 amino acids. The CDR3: CASSRLEYNEQFF. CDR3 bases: TGTGCCAGCAGTCGCCTCGAGTACAATGAGCAGTTCTTC.

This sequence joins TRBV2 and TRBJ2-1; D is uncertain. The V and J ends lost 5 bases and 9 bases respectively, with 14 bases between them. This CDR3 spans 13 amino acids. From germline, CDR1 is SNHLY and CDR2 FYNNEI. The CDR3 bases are TGTGCCAGCAGTAAAGGGCCCTCACCTGAGCAGTTCTTC. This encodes CASSKGPSPEQFF.

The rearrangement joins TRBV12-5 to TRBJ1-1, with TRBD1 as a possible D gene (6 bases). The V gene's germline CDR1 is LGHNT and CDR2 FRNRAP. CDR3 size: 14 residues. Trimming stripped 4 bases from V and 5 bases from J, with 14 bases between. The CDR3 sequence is CASGSSEGGTEAFF. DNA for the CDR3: TGTGCTAGTGGTTCATCGGAGGGGGGGACTGAAGCTTTCTTT.

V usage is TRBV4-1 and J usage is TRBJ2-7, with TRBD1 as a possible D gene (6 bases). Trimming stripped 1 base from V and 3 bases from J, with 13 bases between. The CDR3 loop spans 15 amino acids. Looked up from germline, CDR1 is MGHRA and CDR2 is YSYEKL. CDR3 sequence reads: CASSQVQGPLYEQYF. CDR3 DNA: TGCGCCAGCAGCCAAGTCCAGGGGCCCCTCTACGAGCAGTACTTC.

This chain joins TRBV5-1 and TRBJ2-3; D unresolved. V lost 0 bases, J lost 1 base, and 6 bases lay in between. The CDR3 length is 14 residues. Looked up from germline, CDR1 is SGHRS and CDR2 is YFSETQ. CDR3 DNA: TGCGCCAGCAGCTTGGTCCCGGGCACAGATACGCAGTATTTT. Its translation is CASSLVPGTDTQYF.